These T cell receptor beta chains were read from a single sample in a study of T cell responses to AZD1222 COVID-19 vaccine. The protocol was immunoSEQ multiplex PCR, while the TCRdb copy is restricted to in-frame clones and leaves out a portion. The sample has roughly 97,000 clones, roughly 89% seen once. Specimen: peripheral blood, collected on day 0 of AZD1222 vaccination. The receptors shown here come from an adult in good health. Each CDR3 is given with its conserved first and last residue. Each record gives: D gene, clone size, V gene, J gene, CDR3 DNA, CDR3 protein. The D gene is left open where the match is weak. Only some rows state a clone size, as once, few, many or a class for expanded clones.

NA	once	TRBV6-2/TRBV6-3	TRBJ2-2	TGTGCCAGCAGTCAGAGGACCGGGGTAGACACCGGGGAGCTGTTTTTT	CASSQRTGVDTGELFF
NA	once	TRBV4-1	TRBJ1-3	TGCGCCAGCAGCCCCATAAACGGGGGCTCTGGAAACACCATATATTTT	CASSPINGGSGNTIYF
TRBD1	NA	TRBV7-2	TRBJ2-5	TGTGCCAGCAGCTCCGACAGGGAACGGCCAGGGGCCCAGTACTTC	CASSSDRERPGAQYF
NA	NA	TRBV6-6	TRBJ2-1	TGTGCCAGCAGTCTGGACCGCGGCGTAGAGCAGTTCTTC	CASSLDRGVEQFF
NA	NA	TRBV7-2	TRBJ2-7	TGTGCCAGCAGCTTGAACAGGGCCAGCTACGAGCAGTACTTC	CASSLNRASYEQYF
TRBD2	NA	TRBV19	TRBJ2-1	TGTGCCAGTAGCTTCGGGACTAGCTACGGTACGGAGCAGTTCTTC	CASSFGTSYGTEQFF
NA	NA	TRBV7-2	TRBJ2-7	TGTGCCAGCAGCTTAGGCGAGGGCGGGGCCTCCTACGAGCAGTACTTC	CASSLGEGGASYEQYF
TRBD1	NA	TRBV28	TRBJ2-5	TGTGCCAGCAGTCCTCCCCCCGGGACAGGGTACCAAGAGACCCAGTACTTC	CASSPPPGTGYQETQYF
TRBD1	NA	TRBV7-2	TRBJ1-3	TGTGCCAGCAGCCCGGGACAGGGCAGGCCCATATATTTT	CASSPGQGRPIYF
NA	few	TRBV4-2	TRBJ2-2	TGTGCCAGCAGCCAAGCGGCGGCCAGACCGAACACCGGGGAGCTGTTTTTT	CASSQAAARPNTGELFF
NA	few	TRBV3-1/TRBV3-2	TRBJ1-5	TGTGCCAGCAGCCAAGAAGGTCAGCCCCAGCATTTT	CASSQEGQPQHF
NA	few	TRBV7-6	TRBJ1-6	TGTGCCAGCAGCTTAGCGCGGGGGGAGCAAAATTCACCCCTCCACTTT	CASSLARGEQNSPLHF
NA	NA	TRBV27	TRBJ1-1	TGTGCCAGCAGCCAGTCTCGGGGGAACACTGAAGCTTTCTTT	CASSQSRGNTEAFF
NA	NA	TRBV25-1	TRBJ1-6	TGTGCCAGCAATTGGGGGGGACGCGATAATTCACCCCTCCACTTT	CASNWGGRDNSPLHF
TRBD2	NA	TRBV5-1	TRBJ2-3	TGCGCCAGCAGCTTCTGGTCTAGCGGGGGGGCCGGGCCCACAGATACGCAGTATTTT	CASSFWSSGGAGPTDTQYF
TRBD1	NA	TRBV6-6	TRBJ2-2	TGTGCCAGCAGCTATACAGGGGGCACCGGGGAGCTGTTTTTT	CASSYTGGTGELFF
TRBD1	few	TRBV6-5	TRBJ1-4	TGTGCCAGCAGCTACAGGGGTGGGAATGAAAAACTGTTTTTT	CASSYRGGNEKLFF
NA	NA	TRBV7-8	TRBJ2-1	TGTGCCAGCAGCCCTCCTCGGAGAGTGACTGAGCAGTTCTTC	CASSPPRRVTEQFF
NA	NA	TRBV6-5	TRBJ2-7	TGTGCCAGCAGTTACTCGGTCACAGGGAGCTACGAGCAGTACTTC	CASSYSVTGSYEQYF
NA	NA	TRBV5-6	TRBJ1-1	TGTGCCAGCAGCGTCAGGGGCTTGAACACTGAAGCTTTCTTT	CASSVRGLNTEAFF
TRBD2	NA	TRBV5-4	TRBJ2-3	TGTGCCAGCGGACTGACTAGCGGGGGCGCCGGGGGCACGCAGTATTTT	CASGLTSGGAGGTQYF
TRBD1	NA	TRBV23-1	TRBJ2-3	TGCGCCAGCCCATACCTTGACAGGGCGCCCTCTACAGATACGCAGTATTTT	CASPYLDRAPSTDTQYF
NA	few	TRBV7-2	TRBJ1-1	TGTGCCAGCAGCCCCAGGGACCCGAACACTGAAGCTTTCTTT	CASSPRDPNTEAFF
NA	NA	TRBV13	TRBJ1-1	TGTGCCAGCAGCTTAAACAGACTGAGCACTGAAGCTTTCTTT	CASSLNRLSTEAFF
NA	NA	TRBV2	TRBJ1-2	TGTGCCAGCAGTGCGAGTACTTCCCGATATGGCTACACCTTC	CASSASTSRYGYTF
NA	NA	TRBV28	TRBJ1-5	TGTGCCAGCAGTTTGGGTGGTCAGCCCCAGCATTTT	CASSLGGQPQHF
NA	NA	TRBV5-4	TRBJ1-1	TGTGCCAGCAGCTTGGAGGCGGAGAACACTGAAGCTTTCTTT	CASSLEAENTEAFF
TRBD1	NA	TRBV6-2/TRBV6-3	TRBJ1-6	TGTGCCAGCAGTCGGTCGGGACAGCCATATAATTCACCCCTCCACTTT	CASSRSGQPYNSPLHF
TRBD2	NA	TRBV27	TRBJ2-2	TGTGCCAGCAGTCCACAGACTAGCGGGGGGGCGGTCTACGGGGAGCTGTTTTTT	CASSPQTSGGAVYGELFF
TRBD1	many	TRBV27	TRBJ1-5	TGTGCCAGCAGCGTACAGGGGGCGAGGAGCAATCAGCCCCAGCATTTT	CASSVQGARSNQPQHF
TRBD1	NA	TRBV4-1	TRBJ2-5	TGCGCCAGCCGTAGACAGGGTGAGGCTCAAGAGACCCAGTACTTC	CASRRQGEAQETQYF
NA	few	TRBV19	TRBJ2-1	TGTGCCAGTAGTTTCGGTGGTGCCCCCCAATACAATGAGCAGTTCTTC	CASSFGGAPQYNEQFF
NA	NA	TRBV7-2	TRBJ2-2	TGTGCCAGCAGCTTAGGGAGAGCAGACACCGGGGAGCTGTTTTTT	CASSLGRADTGELFF
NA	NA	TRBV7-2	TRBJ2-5	TGTGCCAGCAGCTTAAATGGCAGACAAGAGACCCAGTACTTC	CASSLNGRQETQYF
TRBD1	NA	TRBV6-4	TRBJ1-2	TGTGCCAGCAGACGGACAGGGGCCGGAGGCTACACCTTC	CASRRTGAGGYTF
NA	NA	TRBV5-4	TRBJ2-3	TGTGCCAGCAGCTTGGAACTACGAGCGGATACGCAGTATTTT	CASSLELRADTQYF
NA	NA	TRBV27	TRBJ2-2	TGTGCCAGCAGTCCCCAAAGGGCCGGGGAGCTGTTTTTT	CASSPQRAGELFF
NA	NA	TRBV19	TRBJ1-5	TGTGCCAGCCGCCTCCCTGGGGCCGGCAATCAGCCCCAGCATTTT	CASRLPGAGNQPQHF
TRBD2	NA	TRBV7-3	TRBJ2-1	TGTGCCAGCAGCCCTCCGGGACTAGCGGGGGAGCAGTTCTTC	CASSPPGLAGEQFF
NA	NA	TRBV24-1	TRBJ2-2	TGTGCCACCAGTGTTAAAGGGGCAGCGAACACCGGGGAGCTGTTTTTT	CATSVKGAANTGELFF
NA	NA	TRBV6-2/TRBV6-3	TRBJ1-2	TGTGCCAGCAGTTCGACAGGCTACTATGGCTACACCTTC	CASSSTGYYGYTF
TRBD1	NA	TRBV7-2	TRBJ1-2	TGTGCCAGCAGCTCCCTTCGGGGACAGGGATCCTATGGCTACACCTTC	CASSSLRGQGSYGYTF
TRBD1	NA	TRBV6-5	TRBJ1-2	TGTGCCAGCAGTTACAATGCAGGGGGCGCGGGTGGCTACACCTTC	CASSYNAGGAGGYTF
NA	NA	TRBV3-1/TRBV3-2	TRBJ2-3	TGTGCCAGCAGCTTTCAGGGAGGCCTCACAGATACGCAGTATTTT	CASSFQGGLTDTQYF
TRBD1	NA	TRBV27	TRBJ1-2	TGTGCCAGCATGGGGGTACAGGGGGTATCTAACTATGGCTACACCTTC	CASMGVQGVSNYGYTF
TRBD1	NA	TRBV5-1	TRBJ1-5	TGCGCCAGCAGCTTGGGACAGGGAATGGGTCAGCCCCAGCATTTT	CASSLGQGMGQPQHF
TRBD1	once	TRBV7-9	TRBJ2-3	TGTGCCAGCAGCTTAGAACGAGGACAGGGCACAGATACGCAGTATTTT	CASSLERGQGTDTQYF
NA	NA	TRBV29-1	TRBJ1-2	TGCAGCGTTGCGGGCGGGTATGGGAACTATGGCTACACCTTC	CSVAGGYGNYGYTF
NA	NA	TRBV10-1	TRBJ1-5	TGCGCCAGCAGTGAGTCGGGAGGGAGGAATCAGCCCCAGCATTTT	CASSESGGRNQPQHF
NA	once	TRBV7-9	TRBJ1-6	TGTGCCAGCAGCTTATTTCAGTCCACGTATAATTCACCCCTCCACTTT	CASSLFQSTYNSPLHF
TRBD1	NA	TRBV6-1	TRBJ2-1	TGTGCCAGCAGTGCGGGACAGGGGGCGAGGTACAATGAGCAGTTCTTC	CASSAGQGARYNEQFF
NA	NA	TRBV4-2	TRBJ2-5	TGTGCCAGCAGCCAAGATCTGCAGTCTCAAGAGACCCAGTACTTC	CASSQDLQSQETQYF
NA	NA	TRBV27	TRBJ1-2	TGTGCCAGCAGTTTCCGGCAGGGGAATGGCTACACCTTC	CASSFRQGNGYTF